The 28 T cell receptor beta chains presented below share a single source sample, sequenced in a study of blood T cell repertoires in COVID-19. Assay used: immunoSEQ multiplex PCR; TCRdb lists only in-frame clones, some missing. The table has around 500,000 clones, approximately 91% seen once. The sequencing input was PBMCs or T cells enriched from blood (not recorded which). These receptors originate from a woman aged 60-75 years who had recovered from COVID-19.

The chain employs TRBV6-1 and TRBJ2-7; 8 positions match TRBD1. V lost 2 bases and J lost 7; bases outside the gene matches: 10. The CDR3 is made up of 15 amino acids. Germline CDR1 reads MNHNS; CDR2 reads SASEGT. The DNA of the CDR3 is TGTGCCAGCAGTGAATTCGGCCAGGGGGCGCGAGAGCAGTACGTC. Its protein is CASSEFGQGAREQYV.

The V and J genes are TRBV5-1 and TRBJ1-2, with D possibly TRBD1 on 6 matching bases. The V end was cut by 1 base, the J end by 8 bases, with 21 bases between. This CDR3 region has 16 residues. The germline CDR1 and CDR2 sequences are SGHRS and YFSETQ. CDR3 coding DNA: TGCGCCAGCAGCTTGCGGACAGCCTCCGGTGGGGAGGGCTACACCTTC. This translates into CASSLRTASGGEGYTF.

The DNA for the CDR3 is TGTGCCAGCGGCACCGTGAGGGACAGGGGCCGAAACACCGGGGAGCTGTTTTTT. It yields the protein CASGTVRDRGRNTGELFF. The chain joins TRBV5-6 to TRBJ2-2, with 10 bases fitting TRBD1. J was trimmed by 2 bases and V by 7 bases; bases with no gene match: 14. This CDR3 has 18 amino acids. Germline V gene lookup returns CDR1 SGHDT and CDR2 YYEEEE.

This chain joins TRBV19 and TRBJ1-5; D gene ambiguous. From germline, CDR1 is LNHDA and CDR2 SQIVND (reference sequence). V was pared by 6 bases and J by 0 bases, with 9 bases between. This CDR3 is built from 14 residues. The CDR3 DNA follows: TGTGCCAGTAGGCGATCCTTTAGCAATCAGCCCCAGCATTTT. Amino acid sequence: CASRRSFSNQPQHF.

V is TRBV25-1 and J is TRBJ1-5, with TRBD1 matching over 9 bases. J gave up 6 bases and V 2 bases, and 8 bases lay outside the gene matches. CDR1 is MGHDK and CDR2 is SYGVNS in the germline V gene. This CDR3 has 16 amino acids. The CDR3 loop is CASSEGTGTGTQPQHF. CDR3 DNA sequence: TGTGCCAGCAGTGAAGGAACCGGGACAGGGACTCAGCCCCAGCATTTT.

V and J are TRBV4-1 and TRBJ2-7; 7 positions agree with TRBD1. J was trimmed by 1 base and V by 1 base; bases with no gene match: 4. Per the germline V gene, CDR1 is MGHRA and CDR2 is YSYEKL. The CDR3 is made up of 15 amino acids. CDR3 region: CASSQGQGLSYEQYF. The CDR3 DNA sequence: TGCGCCAGCAGCCAAGGACAGGGTCTTTCCTACGAGCAGTACTTC.

The chain links TRBV5-1 to TRBJ2-1; weak D call: TRBD1 (6 bases). The CDR3 sequence is 16 residues long. Germline values: CDR1 SGHRS, CDR2 YFSETQ. The V gene lost 2 bases and the J gene lost 5 bases, with 17 bases spanning the gap. This CDR3 reads CASSLPTGLPNNEQFF. The CDR3 DNA reads as TGCGCCAGCAGCTTACCTACAGGGCTACCCAACAATGAGCAGTTCTTC.

The chain is built from TRBV19 and TRBJ1-3; D possibly corresponds to TRBD1 (5 bases). V was trimmed by 10 bases and J by 0 bases, leaving 22 bases between them. CDR3 size: 17 residues. CDR1 LNHDA and CDR2 SQIVND come from the germline V gene (reference sequence). The CDR3 nucleotides are TGTGCCACCAAAGTATCACAGGTAAGGAGCTCTGGAAACACCATATATTTT. It codes for CATKVSQVRSSGNTIYF.

The gene calls are TRBV19 and TRBJ1-6, with D unresolved. This CDR3 has 15 amino acids. Trimming left V 6 bases short and J 3 bases short, with 12 bases between. CDR1 is LNHDA, CDR2 SQIVND, per germline (reference sequence). The CDR3 loop reads CASRPSPVYNSPLHF. The CDR3 coding sequence is TGTGCCAGTAGACCCTCGCCGGTCTATAATTCACCCCTCCACTTT.

This clone was picked up a small number of times. This chain links TRBV5-1 with TRBJ1-3, with TRBD1 identical over 7 bases. The V and J ends lost 4 bases and 0 bases, in that order; junction bases with no gene match: 4. Germline-derived CDR1 and CDR2 are SGHRS and YFSETQ. The CDR3 length is 15 residues. The CDR3 DNA reads TGCGCCAGCAGCCTATGGGACAGCTCTGGAAACACCATATATTTT. Translation: CASSLWDSSGNTIYF.

The chain employs TRBV7-2 and TRBJ2-7; tentatively, D is TRBD2 (5 bases). Germline values: CDR1 SGHTA, CDR2 FQGNSA. V was pared by 4 bases and J by 4 bases, with 20 bases between. CDR3 length equals 16 residues. The CDR3, as DNA: TGTGCCAGCAGCTCCCCACTCCGGGGTCTACTTTACGAGCAGTACTTC. Translating gives CASSSPLRGLLYEQYF.

This sequence joins TRBV7-9 and TRBJ2-2, with TRBD2 identical over 8 bases. Germline V gene lookup returns CDR1 SEHNR and CDR2 FQNEAQ (reference sequence). The CDR3 length is 16 residues. After removal of 5 bases from V and 7 bases from J, the junction contained 12 bases not matched to a gene. The CDR3 loop is CASSGRGGGQVGELFF. The CDR3 nucleotides are TGTGCCAGCAGCGGGCGCGGCGGGGGGCAAGTCGGGGAGCTGTTTTTT.

This chain uses TRBV24-1 with TRBJ1-6; 7 bases are shared with TRBD1. V was clipped by 4 bases and J by 6 bases; unmatched bases: 5. The CDR3 runs to 15 residues. Germline V gene data show CDR1 as KGHDR and CDR2 as SFDVKD. The CDR3 bases are TGTGCCACCAGTGAACAGGGGCCCCCTAATTCACCCCTCCACTTT. Its protein is CATSEQGPPNSPLHF.

J is TRBJ2-1 and V is TRBV9, with D tentatively TRBD2 (5 bases). The CDR3 has 15 residues. Trimming stripped 2 bases from V and 8 bases from J, with 17 bases between. Per germline, CDR1 SGDLS and CDR2 YYNGEE. The CDR3 bases are TGTGCCAGCAGCGTCCAAGCGGACCCAGGCGATGAGCAGTTCTTC. Translated: CASSVQADPGDEQFF. Full variable domain (outside the CDR3, taken from reference TRBV9 and TRBJ2-1): DSGVTQTPKHLITATGQRVTLRCSPRSGDLSVYWYQQSLDQGLQFLIQYYNGEERAKGNILERFSAQQFPDLHSELNLSSLELGDSALYFCASSVQADPGDEQFFGPGTRLTVL.

This clone was counted a single time. This chain uses TRBV19 with TRBJ2-7; 8 bases map to TRBD2. V was clipped by 7 bases and J by 4 bases; unmatched bases: 9. The CDR3 length is 14 residues. Germline-derived CDR1 and CDR2 are LNHDA and SQIVND (reference sequence). The CDR3 is CASKFQRGSYEQYF. The CDR3 bases are TGTGCCAGTAAGTTCCAGCGGGGGTCATACGAGCAGTACTTC.

This sequence joins TRBV5-8 and TRBJ1-4, with 11 positions matching TRBD1. The CDR3 spans 14 residues. Germline CDR1 is SGHTS and CDR2 is YDEGEE. The ends lost 2 bases at V and 11 bases at J; junction bases unmatched: 5. CDR3 bases: TGTGCCAGCAGCTTCGGGACAGGGGGTATGAAACTGTTTTTT. Amino acids: CASSFGTGGMKLFF.

This chain joins TRBV6-5 and TRBJ2-2; 10 nucleotides match TRBD1. CDR3 length equals 15 residues. Germline trimming cut 8 bases from V and 6 bases from J; bases unmatched to any gene: 9. In germline, CDR1 is MNHEY, CDR2 SVGAGI. The CDR3 bases are TGTGCCAGCGCACGACAGGGGGCGATCGCCGGGGAGCTGTTTTTT. This sequence encodes CASARQGAIAGELFF.

The chain is built from TRBV13 and TRBJ1-2; unclear D gene. CDR3 length: 14 residues. Trimming took off 0 bases at V and 2 bases at J, with 7 bases between the two ends. The germline CDR1 and CDR2 sequences are PRHDT and FYEKMQ (reference sequence). As DNA, the CDR3 is TGTGCCAGCAGCTTAGGACTATTAAACTATGGCTACACCTTC. Translating it yields CASSLGLLNYGYTF.

V usage is TRBV2 and J usage is TRBJ1-5; TRBD1 matches at 7 bases. This CDR3 spans 15 amino acids. The V and J ends lost 5 bases and 6 bases, in that order; junction bases with no gene match: 10. The germline CDR1 and CDR2 sequences are SNHLY and FYNNEI. CDR3 protein: CASSPLTGDIQPQHF. The CDR3 DNA follows: TGTGCCAGCAGTCCTCTTACAGGGGATATTCAGCCCCAGCATTTT. Full variable domain (outside the CDR3, taken from reference TRBV2 and TRBJ1-5): EPEVTQTPSHQVTQMGQEVILRCVPISNHLYFYWYRQILGQKVEFLVSFYNNEISEKSEIFDDQFSVERPDGSNFTLKIRSTKLEDSAMYFCASSPLTGDIQPQHFGDGTRLSIL.

This rearrangement joins TRBV6-5 to TRBJ2-1; 9 bases match TRBD2. Germline loops: CDR1 MNHEY, CDR2 SVGAGI. V gave up 4 bases and J gave up 5 bases; unmatched junction bases: 0. CDR3 size: 13 residues. The CDR3 region is CASSLAGDNEQFF. The CDR3 DNA sequence: TGTGCCAGCAGTTTAGCGGGAGACAATGAGCAGTTCTTC.

The V call is TRBV24-1, the J call TRBJ1-5, with unresolved D. V was shortened by 5 bases and J by 0 bases, with 7 bases between the two germline ends. Germline assignment: CDR1 KGHDR and CDR2 SFDVKD. CDR3 size: 14 residues. CDR3 nucleotide sequence: TGTGCCACCAGTGGCAGGTATAGCAATCAGCCCCAGCATTTT. Encoded protein: CATSGRYSNQPQHF.

The V and J genes are TRBV19 and TRBJ1-5, with 8 bases aligning to TRBD1. Looked up from germline, CDR1 is LNHDA and CDR2 is SQIVND (reference sequence). Unmatched junction bases numbered 15, after V lost 7 bases and J lost 4 bases. The CDR3 totals 17 residues. DNA for the CDR3: TGTGCCAGTACCCCTATGGACAGGGTCACCTCAAATCAGCCCCAGCATTTT. Its translation: CASTPMDRVTSNQPQHF.

This clone showed up many times. The genes are TRBV19 and TRBJ1-2; 11 bases line up with TRBD1. Germline CDR1 reads LNHDA; CDR2 reads SQIVND (reference sequence). V was clipped by 8 bases and J by 4 bases; unmatched bases: 3. The CDR3 is 13 residues long. As DNA, the CDR3 is TGTGCCAGTTGGACAGGGGGCTCCTATGGCTACACCTTC. It specifies CASWTGGSYGYTF.

V and J are TRBV30 and TRBJ1-4; TRBD1 matches at 9 bases. The CDR3 is 14 residues long. Trimming at V came to 6 bases and at J to 3 bases, leaving 5 bases not matched to a gene. The V gene's germline CDR1 is GTSNPN and CDR2 SVGIG (reference sequence). The DNA for the CDR3 is TGTGCCTGTGGGGGACAGGGACCTAATGAAAAACTGTTTTTT. Residues: CACGGQGPNEKLFF.

DNA for the CDR3: TGTGCCAGCAGTCCAGGGGTCACTGAAGCTTTCTTT. Protein product: CASSPGVTEAFF. The gene calls are TRBV6-5 and TRBJ1-1; TRBD1 might be the D (6 bases). V lost 5 bases and J lost 4, with 8 bases in between. This CDR3 region has 12 residues. Germline V CDR1 and CDR2: MNHEY, SVGAGI.

This rearrangement joins TRBV5-5 to TRBJ2-7; TRBD2 aligns across 9 bases. The J segment lost 1 base and the V segment lost 1 base, leaving 9 bases of the junction unmatched. This CDR3 has 17 residues. Germline V CDR1 and CDR2: SGHKS, YYEKEE (reference sequence). In DNA form, the CDR3 reads TGTGCCAGCAGCTTGTTGGCTAGCGGGGCTCATTCCTACGAGCAGTACGTC. Translating gives CASSLLASGAHSYEQYV.

The V call is TRBV5-1, the J call TRBJ1-5; the match to TRBD1 covers 7 bases. This CDR3 is built from 15 residues. J lost 0 bases, V lost 4 bases, and 4 bases had no gene match. Germline values: CDR1 SGHRS, CDR2 YFSETQ. CDR3 in amino acids: CASSTGDLSNQPQHF. The CDR3 DNA follows: TGCGCCAGCAGCACAGGGGACCTTAGCAATCAGCCCCAGCATTTT.

This chain links TRBV5-1 with TRBJ1-1; D may be TRBD1 (5 bases). Trimming cost V 7 bases and J 1 base, with 14 bases left between them. Germline V CDR1 and CDR2: SGHRS, YFSETQ. CDR3 length: 14 amino acids. The DNA for the CDR3 is TGCGCCAGCCTCTCCGGGACTGGGAACACTGAAGCTTTCTTT. Protein sequence: CASLSGTGNTEAFF.